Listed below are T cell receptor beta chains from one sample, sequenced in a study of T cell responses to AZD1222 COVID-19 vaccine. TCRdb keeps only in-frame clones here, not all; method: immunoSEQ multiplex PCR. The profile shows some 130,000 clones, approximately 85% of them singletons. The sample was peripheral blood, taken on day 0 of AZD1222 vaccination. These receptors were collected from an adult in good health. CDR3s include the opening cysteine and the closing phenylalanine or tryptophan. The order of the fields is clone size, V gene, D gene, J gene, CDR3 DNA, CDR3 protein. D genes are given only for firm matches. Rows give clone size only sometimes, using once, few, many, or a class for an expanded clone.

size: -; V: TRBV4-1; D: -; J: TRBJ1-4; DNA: TGCGCCAGCAGCCGCACCGGGCCAACTAATGAAAAACTGTTTTTT; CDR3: CASSRTGPTNEKLFF
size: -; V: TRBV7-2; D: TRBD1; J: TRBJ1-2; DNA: TGTGCCAGCAGCTTAGACAGGGGGTATAACTATGGCTACACCTTC; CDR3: CASSLDRGYNYGYTF
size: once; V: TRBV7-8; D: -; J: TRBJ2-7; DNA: TGTGCCAGCAGCTGGGGTACCCGACAGGGAGGCTCCTACGAGCAGTACTTC; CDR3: CASSWGTRQGGSYEQYF
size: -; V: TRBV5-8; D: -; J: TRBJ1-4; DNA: TGTGCCAGCAGCCCAGAGGGGATGGTAGGAGAAAAACTGTTTTTT; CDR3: CASSPEGMVGEKLFF
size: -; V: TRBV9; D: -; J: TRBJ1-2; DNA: TGTGCCAGCAATCGGGGGAAGGGAGGCTACACCTTC; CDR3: CASNRGKGGYTF
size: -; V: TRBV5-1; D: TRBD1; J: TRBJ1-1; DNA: TGCGCCAGCAGTTACACAGGGGAGGGCACTGAAGCTTTCTTT; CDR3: CASSYTGEGTEAFF
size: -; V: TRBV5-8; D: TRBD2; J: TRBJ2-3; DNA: TGTGCCAGCAGCTTGTTAGCGGGGGGCCCCACAGATACGCAGTATTTT; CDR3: CASSLLAGGPTDTQYF
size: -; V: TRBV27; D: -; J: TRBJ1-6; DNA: TGTGCCAGCAGTTTATCGGGGCGCCGCGGTAATTCACCCCTCCACTTT; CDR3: CASSLSGRRGNSPLHF
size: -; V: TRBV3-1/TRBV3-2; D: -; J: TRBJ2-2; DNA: TGTGCCAGCAGCCTTCAGGGGGGGTACTCCATCGTGGAGCTGTTTTTT; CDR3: CASSLQGGYSIVELFF
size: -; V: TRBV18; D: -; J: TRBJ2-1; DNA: TGTGCCAGCTCCCGCCGGGACCCCCTCAATGAGCAGTTCTTC; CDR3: CASSRRDPLNEQFF
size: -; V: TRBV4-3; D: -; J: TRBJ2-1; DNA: TGCGCCAGCAGCCAAGATACGGACATATACAATGAGCAGTTCTTC; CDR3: CASSQDTDIYNEQFF
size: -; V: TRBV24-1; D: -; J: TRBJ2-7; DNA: TGTGCCACCAGTCGTACAGACCTTACCTACGAGCAGTACTTC; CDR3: CATSRTDLTYEQYF
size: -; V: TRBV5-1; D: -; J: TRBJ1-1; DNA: TGCGCCAGCAGCTTGGCTGTACAGGGAAGGGCTATGAACACTGAAGCTTTCTTT; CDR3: CASSLAVQGRAMNTEAFF
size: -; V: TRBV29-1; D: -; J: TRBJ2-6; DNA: TGCAGCGTCCATACAGATCTCAACTCTGGGGCCAACGTCCTGACTTTC; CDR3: CSVHTDLNSGANVLTF
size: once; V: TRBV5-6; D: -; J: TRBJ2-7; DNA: TGTGCCAGCAGCCCTCTACAGGTTTCCTACGAGCAGTACTTC; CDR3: CASSPLQVSYEQYF
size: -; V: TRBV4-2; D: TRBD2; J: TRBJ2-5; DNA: TGTGCCAGCAGCCAGGAAGCGGGAAGACAGACCCAGTACTTC; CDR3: CASSQEAGRQTQYF
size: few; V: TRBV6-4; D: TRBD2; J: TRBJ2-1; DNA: TGTGCCAGCAGTGAGACTAGCGGGAGTGATGAGCAGTTCTTC; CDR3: CASSETSGSDEQFF
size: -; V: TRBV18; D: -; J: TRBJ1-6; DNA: TGTGCCAGCTCACGGGACACCCGTTCACCCCTCCACTTT; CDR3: CASSRDTRSPLHF
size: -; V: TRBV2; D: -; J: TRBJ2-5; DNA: TGTGCCAGCAGTGAAGCTGAACAGGGTGATCGAGAGACCCAGTACTTC; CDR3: CASSEAEQGDRETQYF
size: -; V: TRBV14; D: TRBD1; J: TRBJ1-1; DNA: TGTGCCAGCAGCCTACCGGGACAGGCACTTACAGGGGCTTTCTTT; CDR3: CASSLPGQALTGAFF
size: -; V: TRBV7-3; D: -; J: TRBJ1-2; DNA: TGTGCCAGCAGCTTTATCTTGGCGGGCCATGGCTACACCTTC; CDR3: CASSFILAGHGYTF
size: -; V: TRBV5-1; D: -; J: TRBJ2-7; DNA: TGCGCCAGCAGCTTGGTCTCCTACGAGCAGTACTTC; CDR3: CASSLVSYEQYF
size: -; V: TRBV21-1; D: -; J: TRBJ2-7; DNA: TGTGCCAGCAGCAAATATGAGGGAATGAAAAACTACGAGCAGTACTTC; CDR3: CASSKYEGMKNYEQYF
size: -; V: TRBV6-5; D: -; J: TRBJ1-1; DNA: TGTGCCAGCAGTTACTACGCGAACACTGAAGCTTTCTTT; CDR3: CASSYYANTEAFF
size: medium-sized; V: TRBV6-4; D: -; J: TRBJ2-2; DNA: TGTGCCAGCAGTGACAGGGACACCGGGGAGCTGTTTTTT; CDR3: CASSDRDTGELFF
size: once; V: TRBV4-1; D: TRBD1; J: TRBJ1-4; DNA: TGCGCCAGCAGCCGAAGAACAGGGGACAAGAATGAAAAACTGTTTTTT; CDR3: CASSRRTGDKNEKLFF
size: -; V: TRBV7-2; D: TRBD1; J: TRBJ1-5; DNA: TGTGCCAGCAGCTTAGTCCCGACAGGGCTAAATCAGCCCCAGCATTTT; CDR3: CASSLVPTGLNQPQHF
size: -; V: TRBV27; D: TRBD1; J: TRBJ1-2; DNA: TGTGCCAGCAGTTTAGGGACAGGGGGCTCTGGCTACACCTTC; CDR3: CASSLGTGGSGYTF
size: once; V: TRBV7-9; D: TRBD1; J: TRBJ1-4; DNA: TGTGCCAGCAGCTTTACGACAGGGGAGAATGAAAAACTGTTTTTT; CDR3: CASSFTTGENEKLFF
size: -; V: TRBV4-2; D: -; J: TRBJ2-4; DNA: TGTGCCAGCAGCCAAGTCGGGGCGTCACTAGCCAAAAACATTCAGTACTTC; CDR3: CASSQVGASLAKNIQYF
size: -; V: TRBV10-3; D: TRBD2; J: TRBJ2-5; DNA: TGTGCCATCAGTGAGTCGAGTCTGTTAGGACTAGCGGGAGGGCCCGAGACCCAGTACTTC; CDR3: CAISESSLLGLAGGPETQYF
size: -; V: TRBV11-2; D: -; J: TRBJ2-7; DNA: TGTGCCAGCAGCTTAGGTGGTGGGACCTACGAGCAGTACTTC; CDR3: CASSLGGGTYEQYF
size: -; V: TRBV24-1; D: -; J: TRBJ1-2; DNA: TGTGCCACCAGCGAGGGGGGGCCCTATGGCTACACCTTC; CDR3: CATSEGGPYGYTF
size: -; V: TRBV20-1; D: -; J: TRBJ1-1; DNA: TGCAGTGCTAGTTTGGGAGGCACTGAAGCTTTCTTT; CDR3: CSASLGGTEAFF
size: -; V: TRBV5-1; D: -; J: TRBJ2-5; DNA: TGCGCCAGCAGCTTGCGGGAGACCCAGTACTTC; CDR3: CASSLRETQYF
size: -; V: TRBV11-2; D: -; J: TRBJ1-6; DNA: TGTGCCAGCAGCTTAGCTGGGGGACGGTCACCCCTCCACTTT; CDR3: CASSLAGGRSPLHF
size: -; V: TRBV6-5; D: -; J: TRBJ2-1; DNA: TGTGCCAGCAGTTTGACAGGACTAAATGAGCAGTTCTTC; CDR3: CASSLTGLNEQFF
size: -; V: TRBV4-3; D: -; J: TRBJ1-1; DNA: TGCGCCAGCAGCCACCTCAGAGGCTCCATGAACACTGAAGCTTTCTTT; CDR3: CASSHLRGSMNTEAFF
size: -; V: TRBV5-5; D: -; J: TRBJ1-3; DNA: TGTGCCAGCAGCTTGGACTCGGGGGGGACCTCTGGAAACACCATATATTTT; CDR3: CASSLDSGGTSGNTIYF
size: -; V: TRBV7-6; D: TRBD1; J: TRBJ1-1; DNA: TGTGCCAGCAGCTTAGCGCAGGGACAGATGAACACTGAAGCTTTCTTT; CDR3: CASSLAQGQMNTEAFF
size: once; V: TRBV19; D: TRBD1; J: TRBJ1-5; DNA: TGTGCCACCTCGGACAGGGGGCTTTATAGCAATCAGCCCCAGCATTTT; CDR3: CATSDRGLYSNQPQHF
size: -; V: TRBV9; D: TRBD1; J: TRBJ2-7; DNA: TGTGCCAGCAGCGCCCGGGACAGGGGTACCGAGCAGTACTTC; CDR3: CASSARDRGTEQYF
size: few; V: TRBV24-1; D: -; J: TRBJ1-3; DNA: TGTGCCACCAGTGACATACGACAGGTGAGCTCTGGAAACACCATATATTTT; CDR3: CATSDIRQVSSGNTIYF
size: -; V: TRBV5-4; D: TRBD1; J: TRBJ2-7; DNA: TGTGCCAGCAGCTTTCAGGGACAGAGATACGAGCAGTACTTC; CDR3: CASSFQGQRYEQYF
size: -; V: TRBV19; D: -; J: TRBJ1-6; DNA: TGTGCCAGTGACCAGGGACTGACCGGAGAGTATAATTCACCCCTCCACTTT; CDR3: CASDQGLTGEYNSPLHF
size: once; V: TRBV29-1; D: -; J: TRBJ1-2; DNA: TGCAGCGTTGCAGCAGCGAGGGGTGGCTACACCTTC; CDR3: CSVAAARGGYTF
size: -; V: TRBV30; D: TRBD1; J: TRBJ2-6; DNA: TGTGCCTGGAGGACAGGGGACTCCGCCTGGGCCAACGTCCTGACTTTC; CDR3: CAWRTGDSAWANVLTF
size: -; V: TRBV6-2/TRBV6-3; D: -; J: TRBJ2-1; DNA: TGTGCCAGCAGTCGTACGGGACCAGACAATGAGCAGTTCTTC; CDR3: CASSRTGPDNEQFF
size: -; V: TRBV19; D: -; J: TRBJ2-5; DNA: TGTGCCAGTAGTATGGGGTGGGCAGCCCCAGCGGAGGAAGAGACCCAGTACTTC; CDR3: CASSMGWAAPAEEETQYF
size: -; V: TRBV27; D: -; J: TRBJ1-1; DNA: TGTGCCAGCAGTTCCTGGGGAGGGGGGGACACTGAAGCTTTCTTT; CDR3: CASSSWGGGDTEAFF
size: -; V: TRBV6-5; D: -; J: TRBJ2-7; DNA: TGTGCCAGCAAACCAGGGACCGCGAACTACGAGCAGTACTTC; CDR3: CASKPGTANYEQYF